The sequence of this T cell receptor beta chain was determined in a study of blood T cell repertoires in COVID-19. Across the study: COVID-19 samples collected from the United States, Italy and Spain covered acute and convalescent phases. Sources were T cells, B-cell-depleted T cells, or PBMCs; the material itself was cDNA or gDNA.

Under the authors' procedure: Nucleated cell number was recorded as an estimate derived from reference gene primer amplification. Generated by immunoSEQ multiplex PCR, the TCRdb table keeps only in-frame clones and is missing some. That table supplies the V and J calls and clone size; D and trimming were determined from the DNA. This table has approximately 150,000 clones, 75% to 90% appearing once. CDR1 and CDR2 (germline): SGHRS, YFSETQ. CDR3 length: 14 residues. Trimming at V came to 2 bases and at J to 9 bases, leaving 8 bases not matched to a gene. This TCR derives from a man between 65 and 85 years old who had recovered from COVID-19. Sequenced sample: peripheral blood. The chain is built from TRBV5-1 and TRBJ2-1; 7 bases align to TRBD2. The CDR3 region has the DNA TGCGCCAGCAGCTTAGTCCGCGGGGGAGGTGAGCAGTTCTTC. The encoded protein is CASSLVRGGGEQFF.